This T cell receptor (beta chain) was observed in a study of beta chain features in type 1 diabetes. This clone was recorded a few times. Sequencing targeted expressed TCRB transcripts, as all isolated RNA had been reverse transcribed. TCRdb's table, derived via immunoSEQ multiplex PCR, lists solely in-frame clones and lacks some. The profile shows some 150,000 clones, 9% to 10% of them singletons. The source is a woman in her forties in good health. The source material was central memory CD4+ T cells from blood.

DNA for the CDR3: TGTGCCAGCAGCTTTCCCCTCAGGGCCGGGGAGCTGTTTTTT. It yields the protein CASSFPLRAGELFF. The chain couples TRBV7-2 to TRBJ2-2; D might be TRBD1 (5 bases). This CDR3 has 14 residues. Trimming removed 3 bases from V and 6 bases from J, with 11 bases in between. Germline CDR1 and CDR2: SGHTA and FQGNSA.